These 14 T cell receptor beta chains came from one sample sequenced in a study of shared clonotypes between healthy human individuals. Profiling relied on immunoSEQ multiplex PCR, and the TCRdb table lists in-frame clones only, not all of them. The sample lists about 2.4 million clones; over 85% were seen once. What was sequenced was naive CD4+ T cells from PBMCs. Subset in this sample: CD45RA+ positively selected. The receptors originated from a man in his late teens or twenties in good health. Some clones in this sample may be carry-over from other donors' samples.

The chain couples TRBV30 to TRBJ2-3, with D unclear. Germline CDR1 reads GTSNPN; CDR2 reads SVGIG (reference sequence). The CDR3 covers 16 residues. V was cut by 0 bases and J by 1 base, with 14 bases left in between. CDR3 sequence: CAWSVLALTGTDTQYF. CDR3 DNA: TGTGCCTGGAGTGTACTTGCCCTGACCGGCACAGATACGCAGTATTTT.

The chain is built from TRBV29-1 and TRBJ2-1, with 7 bases fitting TRBD1. The germline CDR1 and CDR2 sequences are SQVTM and ANQGSEA. Trimming at V came to 7 bases and at J to 5 bases, leaving 14 bases not matched to a gene. This CDR3 is built from 15 residues. CDR3 sequence reads: CSDTTPGQSHNEQFF. In DNA, the CDR3 is TGCAGCGATACAACCCCGGGACAGTCCCACAATGAGCAGTTCTTC.

This clone was picked up a small number of times. The chain has TRBV10-3 and TRBJ1-1; 7 bases are a match to TRBD1. The CDR3 has 14 residues. CDR1 is ENHRY, CDR2 SYGVKD, per germline. J was trimmed by 0 bases and V by 2 bases; bases with no gene match: 0. The CDR3 region has the DNA TGTGCCATCAGTGAGACAGGGGTGAACACTGAAGCTTTCTTT. Its translation is CAISETGVNTEAFF.

This sequence joins TRBV21-1 and TRBJ1-2; TRBD1 reflects the table's D call only, with no check against the DNA. TRBV21-1 is a pseudogene locus. The CDR3 totals 17 residues. The CDR3, as DNA: TGTGCCAGCAGCACCTCATCACCGGGACAGGGGGCTCTACGCTACACCTTC. Its protein is CASSTSSPGQGALRYTF.

CDR3 in DNA: TGCGCCAGCAGCTTGCGTCCAGGGGGAGAGGAGACCCAGTACTTC. Its translation is CASSLRPGGEETQYF. The chain employs TRBV5-1 and TRBJ2-5, with 7 positions matching TRBD1. In germline, CDR1 is SGHRS, CDR2 YFSETQ. The CDR3 has 15 amino acids. V shed 1 base and J 5 bases; nucleotides not matched to a gene: 8.

This clone was counted between two and nine times. The chain combines TRBV25-1 with TRBJ1-1, with 8 nucleotides matching TRBD1. J gave up 8 bases and V 10 bases, and 9 bases lay outside the gene matches. Germline CDR1 MGHDK, CDR2 SYGVNS. This CDR3 is built from 12 residues. Here the CDR3 reads CATKPHRGEAFF. CDR3 nucleotide sequence: TGTGCCACCAAGCCCCACAGGGGGGAAGCTTTCTTT.

The rearrangement joins TRBV15 to TRBJ1-1; TRBD1 matches 7 bases. CDR3 length: 13 residues. In germline, CDR1 is LNHNV, CDR2 YYDKDF (reference sequence). J gave up 11 bases and V 3 bases, and 9 bases lay outside the gene matches. The CDR3 region is CATSRDRRTGAFF. In DNA form, the CDR3 reads TGTGCCACCAGCAGGGACAGGCGGACGGGGGCTTTCTTT.

The chain links TRBV5-1 to TRBJ2-1; 9 nucleotides agree with TRBD1. CDR3 size: 17 residues. CDR1 and CDR2 (germline): SGHRS, YFSETQ. The ends lost 4 bases at V and 5 bases at J; junction bases unmatched: 13. The CDR3 protein is CASSHLTGTGLNNEQFF. The CDR3 DNA is TGCGCCAGCAGCCACCTAACCGGGACAGGGTTAAACAATGAGCAGTTCTTC.

This rearrangement joins TRBV2 to TRBJ2-3; perhaps TRBD1 as D (6 bases). There are 14 residues in the CDR3. V lost 6 bases and J 0 bases, leaving 10 bases between the germline ends. Germline CDR1 SNHLY, CDR2 FYNNEI. The CDR3 DNA reads TGTGCCAGCAGCCGGACAGTTAGCACAGATACGCAGTATTTT. It is translated as CASSRTVSTDTQYF.

The chain joins TRBV2 to TRBJ1-2; D is uncertain. Germline CDR1 is SNHLY and CDR2 is FYNNEI. The CDR3 length is 15 residues. The V end lost 4 bases, the J end lost 4 bases, and 16 bases lay between the germline ends. DNA of the CDR3: TGTGCCAGCAGTGGGAAACTCACCTCGCCCTATGGCTACACCTTC. Amino acids: CASSGKLTSPYGYTF. Using reference TRBV2 and TRBJ1-2 for the parts outside the CDR3, the full variable domain is EPEVTQTPSHQVTQMGQEVILRCVPISNHLYFYWYRQILGQKVEFLVSFYNNEISEKSEIFDDQFSVERPDGSNFTLKIRSTKLEDSAMYFCASSGKLTSPYGYTFGSGTRLTVV.

This clone has only one observation. CDR3 DNA sequence: TGCGCCAGCAGCTTGGGAGACAGAGAGCGGAGTCCTGAAGCTTTCTTT. It encodes CASSLGDRERSPEAFF. The chain combines TRBV5-1 with TRBJ1-1, with TRBD1 as a possible D gene (5 bases). The germline gives CDR1 SGHRS, CDR2 YFSETQ. Trimming stripped 0 bases from V and 6 bases from J, with 18 bases between. This CDR3 region has 16 residues.

CDR3 bases: TGTGCCAGCAGCCCGAGGACAGGGCTAACTAATGAAAAACTGTTTTTT. Its protein is CASSPRTGLTNEKLFF. This rearrangement joins TRBV5-6 to TRBJ1-4; 8 positions agree with TRBD1. The V gene end was trimmed by 4 bases and the J gene end by 1 base; junction bases not matched to a gene: 6. The CDR3 covers 16 residues. The germline V gene encodes CDR1 SGHDT and CDR2 YYEEEE. The full variable domain, with the rest looked up from reference TRBV5-6 and TRBJ1-4, is DAGVTQSPTHLIKTRGQQVTLRCSPKSGHDTVSWYQQALGQGPQFIFQYYEEEERQRGNFPDRFSGHQFPNYSSELNVNALLLGDSALYLCASSPRTGLTNEKLFFGSGTQLSVL.

Only one count was recorded for this clone. J is TRBJ2-7 and V is TRBV27, with 12 bases matching TRBD2. In germline, CDR1 is MNHEY, CDR2 SMNVEV (reference sequence). The CDR3 consists of 20 residues. With 6 bases clipped from V and 4 bases from J, the junction kept 22 bases outside the gene matches. The CDR3 region has the DNA TGTGCCAGCAGCCAGGATGAGGCTAGCGGGAGGGGCCCCCTTGGGTACGAGCAGTACTTC. Protein: CASSQDEASGRGPLGYEQYF.

The chain carries TRBV2 and TRBJ2-5; possibly TRBD1 for D (5 bases). This CDR3 contains 14 residues. CDR1 SNHLY and CDR2 FYNNEI come from the germline V gene. Trimming pared 4 bases from V and 6 bases from J, leaving 15 bases between. The CDR3: CASSGLTDTQTQYF. The CDR3 DNA reads TGTGCCAGCAGTGGGTTAACGGACACACAGACCCAGTACTTC.